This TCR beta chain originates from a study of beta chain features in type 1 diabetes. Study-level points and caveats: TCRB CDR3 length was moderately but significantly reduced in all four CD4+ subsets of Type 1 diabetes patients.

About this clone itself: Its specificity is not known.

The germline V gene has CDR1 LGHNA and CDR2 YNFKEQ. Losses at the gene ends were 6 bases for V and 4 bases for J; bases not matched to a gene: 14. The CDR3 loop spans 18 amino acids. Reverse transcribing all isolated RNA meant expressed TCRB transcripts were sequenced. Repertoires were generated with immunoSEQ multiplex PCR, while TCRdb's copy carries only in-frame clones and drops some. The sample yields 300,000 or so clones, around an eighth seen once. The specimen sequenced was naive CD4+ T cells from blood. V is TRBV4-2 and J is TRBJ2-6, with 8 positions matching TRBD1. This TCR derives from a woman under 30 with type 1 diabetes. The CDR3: CASSHKPGQVSGANVLTF. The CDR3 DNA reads TGTGCCAGCAGTCACAAACCGGGACAGGTGTCAGGGGCCAACGTCCTGACTTTC.